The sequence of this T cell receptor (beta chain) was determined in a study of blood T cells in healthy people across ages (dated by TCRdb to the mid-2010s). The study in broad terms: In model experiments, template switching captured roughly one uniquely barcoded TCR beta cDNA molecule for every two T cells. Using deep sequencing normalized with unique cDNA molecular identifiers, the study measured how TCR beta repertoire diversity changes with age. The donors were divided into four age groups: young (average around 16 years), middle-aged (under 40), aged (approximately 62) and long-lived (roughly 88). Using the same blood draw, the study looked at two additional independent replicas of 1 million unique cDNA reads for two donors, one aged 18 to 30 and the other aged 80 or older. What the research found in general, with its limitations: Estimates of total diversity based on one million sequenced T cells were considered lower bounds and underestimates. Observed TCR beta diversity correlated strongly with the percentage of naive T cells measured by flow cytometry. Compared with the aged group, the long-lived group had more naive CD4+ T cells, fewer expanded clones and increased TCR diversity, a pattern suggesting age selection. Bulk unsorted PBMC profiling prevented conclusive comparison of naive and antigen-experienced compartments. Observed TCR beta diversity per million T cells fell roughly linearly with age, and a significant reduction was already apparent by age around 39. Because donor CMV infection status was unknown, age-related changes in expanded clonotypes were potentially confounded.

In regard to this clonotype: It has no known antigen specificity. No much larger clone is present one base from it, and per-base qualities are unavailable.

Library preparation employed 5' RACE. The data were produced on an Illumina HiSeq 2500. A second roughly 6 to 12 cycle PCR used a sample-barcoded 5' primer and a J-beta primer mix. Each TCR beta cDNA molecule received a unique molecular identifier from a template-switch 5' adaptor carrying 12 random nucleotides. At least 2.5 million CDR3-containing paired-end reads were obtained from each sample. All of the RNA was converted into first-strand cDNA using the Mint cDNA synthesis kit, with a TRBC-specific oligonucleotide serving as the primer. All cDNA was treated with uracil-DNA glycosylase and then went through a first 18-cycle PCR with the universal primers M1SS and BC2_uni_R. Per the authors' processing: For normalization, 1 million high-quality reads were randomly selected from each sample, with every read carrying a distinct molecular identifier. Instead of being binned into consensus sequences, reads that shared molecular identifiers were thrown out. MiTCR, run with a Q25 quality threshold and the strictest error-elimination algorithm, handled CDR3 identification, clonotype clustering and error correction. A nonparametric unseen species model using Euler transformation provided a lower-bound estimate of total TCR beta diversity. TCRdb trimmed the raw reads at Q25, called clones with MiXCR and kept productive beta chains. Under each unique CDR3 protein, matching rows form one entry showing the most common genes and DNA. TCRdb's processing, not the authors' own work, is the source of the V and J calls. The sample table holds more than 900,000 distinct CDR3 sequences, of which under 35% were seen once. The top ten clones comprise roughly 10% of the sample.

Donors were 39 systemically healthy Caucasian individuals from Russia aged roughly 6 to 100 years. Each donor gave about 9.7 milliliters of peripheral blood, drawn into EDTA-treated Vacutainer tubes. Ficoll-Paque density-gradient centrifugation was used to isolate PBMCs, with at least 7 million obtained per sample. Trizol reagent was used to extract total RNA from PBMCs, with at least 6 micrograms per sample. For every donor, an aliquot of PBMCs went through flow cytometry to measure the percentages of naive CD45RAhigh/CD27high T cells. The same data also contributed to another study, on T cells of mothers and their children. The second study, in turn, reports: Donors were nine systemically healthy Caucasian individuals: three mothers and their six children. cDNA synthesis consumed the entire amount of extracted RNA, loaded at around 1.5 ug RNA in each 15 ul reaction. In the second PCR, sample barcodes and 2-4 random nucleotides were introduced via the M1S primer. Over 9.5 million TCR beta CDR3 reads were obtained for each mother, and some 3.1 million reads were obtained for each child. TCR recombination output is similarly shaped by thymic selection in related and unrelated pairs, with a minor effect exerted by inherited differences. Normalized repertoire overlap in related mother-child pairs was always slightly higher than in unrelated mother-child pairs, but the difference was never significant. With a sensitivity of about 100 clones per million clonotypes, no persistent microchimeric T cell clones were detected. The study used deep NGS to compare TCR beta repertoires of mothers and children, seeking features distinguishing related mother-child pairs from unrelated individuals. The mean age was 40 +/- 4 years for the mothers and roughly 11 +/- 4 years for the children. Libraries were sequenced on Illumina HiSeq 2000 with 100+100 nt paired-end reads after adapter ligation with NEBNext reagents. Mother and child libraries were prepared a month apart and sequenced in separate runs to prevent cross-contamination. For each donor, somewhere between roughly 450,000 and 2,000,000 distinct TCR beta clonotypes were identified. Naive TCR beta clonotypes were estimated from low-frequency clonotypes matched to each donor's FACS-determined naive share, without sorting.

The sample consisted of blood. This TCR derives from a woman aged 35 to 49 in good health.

The CDR3 protein sequence reads: CSVEGRKQETQFF. Read as DNA, the sequence is TGCAGCGTTGAAGGCAGAAAACAAGAGACCCAGTTCTTC. The chain was built from TRBV29-1 and TRBJ2-5, with an unclear D gene assignment. Gene TRBJ2-1 matches the end of the DNA better, so the J call may be wrong. CDR1 and CDR2 are drawn from the germline V gene: SQVTM, ANQGSEA. The CDR3 spans 13 residues, from the cysteine through the phenylalanine. Of all the DNA, just the CDR3 is kept, 39 bases in frame from base 1.